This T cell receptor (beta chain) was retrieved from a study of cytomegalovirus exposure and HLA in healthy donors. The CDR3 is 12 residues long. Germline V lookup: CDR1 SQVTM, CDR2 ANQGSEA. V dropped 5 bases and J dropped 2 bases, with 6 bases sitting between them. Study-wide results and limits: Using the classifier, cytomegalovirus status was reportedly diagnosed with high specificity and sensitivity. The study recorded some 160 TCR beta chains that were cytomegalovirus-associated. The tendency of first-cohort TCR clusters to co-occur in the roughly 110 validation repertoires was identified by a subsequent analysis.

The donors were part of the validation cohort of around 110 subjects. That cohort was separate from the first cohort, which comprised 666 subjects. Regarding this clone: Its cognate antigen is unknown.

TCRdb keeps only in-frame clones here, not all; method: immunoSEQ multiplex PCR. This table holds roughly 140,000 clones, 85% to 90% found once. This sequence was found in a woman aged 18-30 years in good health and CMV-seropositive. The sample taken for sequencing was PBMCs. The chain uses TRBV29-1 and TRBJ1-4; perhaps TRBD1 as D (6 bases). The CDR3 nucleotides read TGCAGCGTTACAGGGACTAATGAAAAACTGTTTTTT. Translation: CSVTGTNEKLFF.